These 27 T cell receptor beta chains were all obtained from the same sample, sequenced in a study of blood T cells in healthy people across ages. PCR was performed a second time for 7 to 11 cycles using a sample-barcoded 5' primer and a J-beta primer mix. TCRdb reanalysed the 5' RACE reads using MiXCR and keeps one entry per CDR3 protein. This sample has roughly 1.9 million distinct CDR3 sequences, with about two fifths found just once. Material: blood. Receptor source: a human donor in good health.

This clonotype was detected only a few times. This chain uses TRBV20-1 with TRBJ2-5; D may match TRBD1 or TRBD2 (6 bases each). This CDR3 contains 14 residues. Germline CDR1 is DFQATT and CDR2 is SNEGSKA (reference sequence). V was cut by 5 bases and J by 4 bases, with 17 bases left in between. The CDR3 sequence: CSAEGDSVGETQYF. The DNA of the CDR3 is TGCAGTGCTGAGGGGGACTCGGTGGGAGAGACCCAGTACTTC.

This clonotype was counted only a few times. This sequence joins TRBV6-5 and TRBJ2-7; 8 bases map to TRBD2. J gave up 5 bases and V 0 bases, and 6 bases lay outside the gene matches. The germline V gene has CDR1 MNHEY and CDR2 SVGAGI. The CDR3 is 15 residues long. CDR3 sequence (DNA): TGTGCCAGCAGTTACTCGACACTAGCGGCCCACGAGCAGTACTTC. This codes for CASSYSTLAAHEQYF.

The chain recombines TRBV6-2 or TRBV6-3 with TRBJ2-6; no reliable D call. The CDR3 is 11 amino acids. V lost 2 bases, J lost 8 bases, and 1 base lay in between. In germline, CDR1 is MNHEY, CDR2 SVGEGT. CDR3 DNA: TGTGCCAGCAGTTACCCCAACGTCCTGACTTTC. This encodes CASSYPNVLTF.

The V and J genes are TRBV4-1 and TRBJ2-7; TRBD1 matches at 7 bases. The CDR3 extends over 14 amino acids. With 4 bases clipped from V and 4 bases from J, the junction kept 7 bases outside the gene matches. Per germline, CDR1 MGHRA and CDR2 YSYEKL. This chain's CDR3 is CASSLPGQRYEQYF. CDR3 bases: TGCGCCAGCAGCCTACCGGGACAGAGGTACGAGCAGTACTTC.

The table lists this clonotype with a count of one. This rearrangement joins TRBV3-1 to TRBJ1-5, with TRBD1 as a possible D gene (6 bases). Per germline, CDR1 LGHDT and CDR2 YNNKEL (reference sequence). Trimming shortened V by 1 base and J by 8 bases, and 18 bases separated the two germline ends. The CDR3 sequence is 16 residues long. In DNA, the CDR3 is TGTGCCAGCAGCCAAGGGGGACACCCTGGCTTTGAGCCCCAGCATTTT. This gives the protein CASSQGGHPGFEPQHF. Full variable domain (outside the CDR3, taken from reference TRBV3-1 and TRBJ1-5): DTAVSQTPKYLVTQMGNDKSIKCEQNLGHDTMYWYKQDSKKFLKIMFSYNNKELIINETVPNRFSPKSPDKAHLNLHINSLELGDSAVYFCASSQGGHPGFEPQHFGDGTRLSIL.

The rearrangement uses TRBV20-1 and TRBJ2-1; D gene unclear. The CDR3 spans 13 residues. Germline lookup yields CDR1 DFQATT and CDR2 SNEGSKA (reference sequence). V dropped 7 bases and J dropped 6 bases, with 16 bases sitting between them. The CDR3 loop reads CSGSDKLFNEQFF. The CDR3 DNA follows: TGCAGTGGTTCCGACAAACTCTTCAATGAGCAGTTCTTC.

The chain has TRBV6-5 and TRBJ2-3, with 14 bases aligning to TRBD2. J was trimmed by 5 bases and V by 0 bases; bases with no gene match: 1. CDR3 length equals 16 residues. The germline CDR1 and CDR2 sequences are MNHEY and SVGAGI. The CDR3 loop reads CASSYSGLAGEDTQYF. The CDR3 nucleotides are TGTGCCAGCAGTTACTCGGGACTAGCGGGGGAAGATACGCAGTATTTT.

V gene TRBV6-6 combines with J gene TRBJ2-7, with 7 bases fitting TRBD1. CDR3 length equals 12 residues. Germline CDR1 is MNHNY and CDR2 is SVGAGI (reference sequence). After removal of 11 bases from V and 1 base from J, the junction contained 5 bases not matched to a gene. The CDR3 is CAARDRSYEQYF. Here the CDR3 DNA reads TGTGCCGCTCGGGACAGATCCTACGAGCAGTACTTC.

This clonotype occurred many times. V usage is TRBV7-3 and J usage is TRBJ2-3; D is unclear. CDR1 and CDR2 (germline): SGHTA, FQGTGA. This CDR3 spans 15 amino acids. V dropped 1 base and J dropped 0 bases, with 8 bases sitting between them. The CDR3 loop reads CASSLNAASTDTQYF. The DNA for the CDR3 is TGTGCCAGCAGCTTAAACGCGGCAAGCACAGATACGCAGTATTTT.

The rearrangement uses TRBV6-5 and TRBJ2-1; 8 bases line up with TRBD2. Germline V gives CDR1 MNHEY, CDR2 SVGAGI. The J segment lost 3 bases and the V segment lost 0 bases, leaving 4 bases of the junction unmatched. This CDR3 contains 16 residues. CDR3 nucleotides: TGTGCCAGCAGTTACTCTAGCGGGGAGATCTACAATGAGCAGTTCTTC. It is translated as CASSYSSGEIYNEQFF.

This clonotype was picked up a small number of times. The chain uses TRBV29-1 and TRBJ1-2; 8 nucleotides agree with TRBD1. The germline CDR1 and CDR2 sequences are SQVTM and ANQGSEA. V shed 4 bases and J 6 bases; nucleotides not matched to a gene: 1. The CDR3 consists of 11 residues. This chain's CDR3 is CSVAGGHGYTF. Written as DNA, the CDR3 is TGCAGCGTTGCAGGGGGCCATGGCTACACCTTC.

This clonotype has just a few counts. The chain has TRBV7-2 and TRBJ2-7, with a possible D match to TRBD1 (5 bases). Germline V lookup: CDR1 SGHTA, CDR2 FQGNSA. This CDR3 is 14 amino acids long. V dropped 0 bases and J dropped 2 bases, with 8 bases sitting between them. CDR3 DNA sequence: TGTGCCAGCAGCTTAGCGTCCAGGGCCTACGAGCAGTACTTC. Translation: CASSLASRAYEQYF.

The chain joins TRBV10-3 to TRBJ1-5; D perhaps matches TRBD1 (6 bases). Germline V gene lookup returns CDR1 ENHRY and CDR2 SYGVKD. Trimming cost V 0 bases and J 4 bases, with 19 bases left between them. The length of the CDR3 is 18 residues. The CDR3 is CAISESGPPGGRNQPQHF. CDR3 DNA: TGTGCCATCAGTGAGTCGGGCCCCCCTGGGGGCCGGAATCAGCCCCAGCATTTT.

This chain links TRBV7-2 with TRBJ2-7, with 12 bases that match TRBD2. There are 16 residues in the CDR3. CDR1 and CDR2 from the germline V gene are SGHTA and FQGNSA. J was trimmed by 6 bases and V by 4 bases; bases with no gene match: 10. CDR3 sequence: CASSSAPSGGGLEQYF. Written as DNA, the CDR3 is TGTGCCAGCAGCTCGGCGCCTAGCGGGGGGGGACTCGAGCAGTACTTC.

CDR3 in amino acids: CASSLSLSPLGETQYF. CDR3 coding DNA: TGTGCCAGCAGCTTATCCTTATCGCCCTTGGGTGAGACCCAGTACTTC. The V call is TRBV7-6, the J call TRBJ2-4, with D unclear. The DNA end is a closer match to TRBJ2-5, so the J assignment may be wrong. Per the germline V gene, CDR1 is SGHVS and CDR2 is FNYEAQ. The CDR3 covers 16 residues.

This clonotype was seen only a few times. The chain couples TRBV6-5 to TRBJ2-5; D is perhaps TRBD2 (7 bases). The DNA end is a closer match to TRBJ2-7, so the J assignment may be wrong. Germline values: CDR1 MNHEY, CDR2 SVGAGI. The CDR3 length is 14 residues. CDR3 amino acids: CASSYFGGRDEQYF. CDR3 DNA sequence: TGTGCCAGCAGTTACTTCGGGGGGCGGGACGAGCAGTACTTC.

This chain links TRBV10-3 with TRBJ2-6, with a possible D match to TRBD2 (5 bases). The CDR3 is 17 amino acids. Deletions cut 0 bases from V and 2 bases from J, with 11 bases between. Germline CDR1 reads ENHRY; CDR2 reads SYGVKD. CDR3 protein: CAISESGPGAGANVLTF. For the CDR3, the DNA is TGTGCCATCAGTGAGTCCGGCCCCGGGGCTGGGGCCAACGTCCTGACTTTC.

The chain recombines TRBV7-2 with TRBJ2-1, with D tentatively TRBD2 (6 bases). The CDR3 has 14 residues. CDR1 and CDR2 (germline): SGHTA, FQGNSA. The V end lost 5 bases, the J end lost 7 bases, and 15 bases lay between the germline ends. Here the CDR3 reads CASSLPGLLNEQFF. Here the CDR3 DNA reads TGTGCCAGCAGCCTTCCGGGACTCCTAAATGAGCAGTTCTTC.

This clonotype was seen a handful of times. The genes are TRBV6-6 and TRBJ2-5, with a weak D call TRBD1 (6 bases). Germline V gene sequence: CDR1 MNHNY, CDR2 SVGAGI (reference sequence). Trimming removed 7 bases from V and 2 bases from J, with 14 bases in between. The CDR3 covers 14 residues. DNA of the CDR3: TGTGCCAGCAACAACCGGGACAAACAAGAGACCCAGTACTTC. Amino acids: CASNNRDKQETQYF.

The chain has TRBV6-2 or TRBV6-3 and TRBJ2-7; 7 nucleotides line up with TRBD1. The germline CDR1 and CDR2 sequences are MNHEY and SVGEGT. Trimming cost V 4 bases and J 0 bases; bases outside gene matches: 9. This CDR3 contains 16 residues. The CDR3 is CASSSVGQAFSYEQYF. CDR3 nucleotides: TGTGCCAGCAGTTCCGTAGGACAGGCCTTCTCCTACGAGCAGTACTTC.

V usage is TRBV20-1 and J usage is TRBJ1-2, with D possibly matching TRBD1 (6 bases). The CDR3 contains 13 residues. CDR1 and CDR2 from the germline V gene are DFQATT and SNEGSKA (reference sequence). Trimming took off 3 bases at V and 5 bases at J, with 13 bases between the two ends. The CDR3 coding sequence is TGCAGTGCTAGTGCTCAAACAGGGTATGGCTACACCTTC. Translation gives CSASAQTGYGYTF.

This clonotype was detected only once. The V and J genes are TRBV3-1 and TRBJ2-6, with 7 bases identical to TRBD2. The V gene end was trimmed by 0 bases and the J gene end by 10 bases; junction bases not matched to a gene: 3. This CDR3 spans 14 amino acids. CDR1 and CDR2 (germline): LGHDT, YNNKEL (reference sequence). Here the CDR3 DNA reads TGTGCCAGCAGCCAAGAGGCGGGAGTGAACGTCCTGACTTTC. Protein sequence: CASSQEAGVNVLTF.

This clonotype has only one observation. The chain is built from TRBV18 and TRBJ2-4, with 8 bases identical to TRBD1. Near its end, the DNA agrees better with TRBJ2-7, so the J call may be wrong. Per the germline V gene, CDR1 is KGHSH and CDR2 is LQKENI. The CDR3 length is 16 residues. The DNA for the CDR3 is TGTGCCAGCTCACCGGGTATCGGGACAGGTTCCCACGAGCAGTACTTC. Protein: CASSPGIGTGSHEQYF.

The chain uses TRBV2 and TRBJ2-3; maybe TRBD2 (5 bases). Trimming cost V 9 bases and J 1 base, with 14 bases left between them. In germline, CDR1 is SNHLY, CDR2 FYNNEI. CDR3 length: 14 residues. The CDR3 DNA is TGTGCCAGTTTGGCTCGGCGGGGCACAGATACGCAGTATTTT. It specifies CASLARRGTDTQYF.

The chain carries TRBV7-9 and TRBJ2-1; D possibly corresponds to TRBD2 (6 bases). The germline V gene has CDR1 SEHNR and CDR2 FQNEAQ (reference sequence). The CDR3 covers 16 residues. The germline V and J ends were trimmed by 4 bases and 1 base, with 14 bases remaining between them. The CDR3 sequence: CASSSHLAVSYNEQFF. In DNA form, the CDR3 reads TGTGCCAGCAGCTCCCATTTAGCGGTGTCCTACAATGAGCAGTTCTTC.

The CDR3 here is CASSQVVSRYTEAFF. As DNA, the CDR3 is TGCGCCAGCAGCCAAGTGGTCAGCAGGTACACTGAAGCTTTCTTT. V is TRBV4-3 and J is TRBJ1-1; D unresolved. The CDR3 consists of 15 residues. Trimming left V 1 base short and J 3 bases short, with 12 bases between. CDR1 LGHNA and CDR2 YSLEER come from the germline V gene.

Only a few counts were recorded for this clonotype. The V call is TRBV7-2, the J call TRBJ2-5, with D tentatively TRBD1 or TRBD2 (5 bases each). The CDR3 runs 15 residues. Per the germline V gene, CDR1 is SGHTA and CDR2 is FQGNSA. Trimming removed 3 bases at V and 1 base at J, with 12 bases between. The CDR3 here is CASSFIGTLQETQYF. Here the CDR3 DNA reads TGTGCCAGCAGCTTCATAGGGACCCTCCAAGAGACCCAGTACTTC.